This passage covers 30 T cell receptor beta chains from one sample sequenced in a study of blood T cell repertoires in COVID-19. Clones were read by immunoSEQ multiplex PCR, and TCRdb kept only the in-frame ones, dropping some. The sample yields 200,000 to 250,000 clones, about 85% seen once. Specimen: PBMCs or T cells enriched from blood (not recorded which). These receptors all stem from a young man who had recovered from COVID-19.

This sequence joins TRBV15 and TRBJ1-4, with a tentative D call TRBD1 (5 bases). Germline V gene sequence: CDR1 LNHNV, CDR2 YYDKDF (reference sequence). Between the trimmed V and J ends, which lost 0 bases and 7 bases, there was a span of 15 bases. The CDR3 has 16 amino acids. The CDR3 DNA follows: TGTGCCACCAGCAGAGATAGGGGATCCACTGGTGAAAAACTGTTTTTT. It is translated as CATSRDRGSTGEKLFF.

CDR3 DNA: TGTGCCAGCAGCCACTCGGTAAGCTCTGGAAACACCATATATTTT. Residues: CASSHSVSSGNTIYF. V gene TRBV3-1 (or the pseudogene TRBV3-2) combines with J gene TRBJ1-3, with D unclear. The ends were cut back, 3 bases at V and 0 bases at J, with 9 bases in the middle. This CDR3 has 15 residues. Germline loops: CDR1 LGHDT, CDR2 YNNKEL (reference sequence).

The J gene is TRBJ2-2, the V gene TRBV14, with a tentative D call TRBD2 (5 bases). V shed 4 bases and J shed 4 bases, with 37 bases lying between them. CDR1 and CDR2 (germline): SGHDN, FVKESK. This CDR3 contains 23 residues. DNA for the CDR3: TGTGCCAGCAGCCCCGGTTTCCCTGAACGTCCGGCTAGCAGAGACTCGGGCACCGGGGAGCTGTTTTTT. Amino acid sequence: CASSPGFPERPASRDSGTGELFF.

This clone was seen only once. This sequence joins TRBV30 and TRBJ1-3; D unclear. The CDR3 spans 13 residues. Looked up from germline, CDR1 is GTSNPN and CDR2 is SVGIG (reference sequence). The V end was cut by 2 bases, the J end by 8 bases, with 13 bases between. The CDR3 region has the DNA TGTGCCTGGAGTTGGGCATTTGAAGACACCATATATTTT. Amino acid sequence: CAWSWAFEDTIYF.

This clone was recorded only once. V and J are TRBV5-4 and TRBJ1-1, with a tentative D call TRBD1 (5 bases). The CDR3 sequence is 15 residues long. With 1 base removed from V and 5 bases from J, the gap between germline ends came to 15 bases. Germline CDR1 SGHNT, CDR2 YYREEE (reference sequence). CDR3 amino acids: CASSLLAGLGTEAFF. CDR3 bases: TGTGCCAGCAGCTTGTTGGCAGGGCTGGGGACTGAAGCTTTCTTT.

The chain couples TRBV21-1 to TRBJ2-7; TRBD2 is taken as the D call from the table, unchecked against the DNA. TRBV21-1 is listed as a pseudogene. This CDR3 region has 15 residues. Written as DNA, the CDR3 is TGTGCCAGCAGCAAAGGGACTAGCGGGAGGGACGAGCAGTACTTC. Translating it yields CASSKGTSGRDEQYF.

The chain joins TRBV6-5 to TRBJ1-2, with D tentatively TRBD1 (6 bases). The germline gives CDR1 MNHEY, CDR2 SVGAGI. V lost 6 bases, J lost 8 bases, and 13 bases lay in between. CDR3 length: 12 residues. The chain's CDR3 is CASSRRGAGYTF. In nucleotides, the CDR3 is TGTGCCAGCAGCCGCCGGGGGGCCGGCTACACCTTC.

The chain is built from TRBV27 and TRBJ2-7; TRBD1 matches 10 bases. Per germline, CDR1 MNHEY and CDR2 SMNVEV (reference sequence). Losses at the gene ends were 2 bases for V and 3 bases for J; bases not matched to a gene: 16. The CDR3 extends over 19 amino acids. The CDR3 DNA reads as TGTGCCAGCAGTTTACGGGGACAGGGGTTTGCGGGCGTGGACTACGAGCAGTACTTC. Its translation: CASSLRGQGFAGVDYEQYF.

The chain uses TRBV4-1 and TRBJ2-7; 9 nucleotides line up with TRBD1. V was pared by 3 bases and J by 0 bases, with 6 bases of the junction left unmatched. CDR1 and CDR2 (germline): MGHRA, YSYEKL. The CDR3 runs 16 residues. The CDR3 sequence: CASSQARDRASYEQYF. The CDR3 region has the DNA TGCGCCAGCAGCCAGGCCCGGGACAGGGCCTCCTACGAGCAGTACTTC.

This clone has just a few counts. The rearrangement joins TRBV27 to TRBJ2-7; D is possibly TRBD1 (5 bases). V lost 0 bases, J lost 2 bases, and 23 bases lay in between. The CDR3 is 19 amino acids. The V gene's germline CDR1 is MNHEY and CDR2 SMNVEV (reference sequence). The CDR3 DNA sequence: TGTGCCAGCAGTTTATCGGGGCTAACAGGCTACCGACGGGCCTACGAGCAGTACTTC. Encoded protein: CASSLSGLTGYRRAYEQYF.

This chain connects TRBV15 to TRBJ2-2; D is possibly TRBD1 (6 bases). V was cut by 0 bases and J by 6 bases, with 11 bases left in between. The CDR3 spans 15 residues. Germline CDR1 and CDR2: LNHNV and YYDKDF (reference sequence). The CDR3 spells CATSRDRTASGELFF. The DNA of the CDR3 is TGTGCCACCAGCAGAGATCGGACAGCCTCCGGGGAGCTGTTTTTT.

The V and J genes are TRBV30 and TRBJ1-4; the match to TRBD1 covers 9 bases. The germline V gene has CDR1 GTSNPN and CDR2 SVGIG (reference sequence). V shed 3 bases, J shed 8 bases, and the junction held 1 base outside the gene matches. The CDR3 is 12 residues long. The CDR3 DNA sequence: TGTGCCTGGAGCGACAGGGGGGAAAAACTGTTTTTT. It yields the protein CAWSDRGEKLFF.

With regard to this clone: This sample also contains other DNA sequences that code for the same CDR3. The gene calls are TRBV9 and TRBJ1-2; TRBD1 is a possible D gene (5 bases). The CDR3 loop spans 13 amino acids. Germline CDR1 is SGDLS and CDR2 is YYNGEE. V dropped 2 bases and J dropped 2 bases, with 7 bases sitting between them. The CDR3 loop is CASSVQGNYGYTF. The CDR3 DNA is TGTGCCAGCAGCGTTCAGGGAAACTATGGCTACACCTTC. The full variable domain, rest sourced from reference TRBV9 and TRBJ1-2, is DSGVTQTPKHLITATGQRVTLRCSPRSGDLSVYWYQQSLDQGLQFLIQYYNGEERAKGNILERFSAQQFPDLHSELNLSSLELGDSALYFCASSVQGNYGYTFGSGTRLTVV.

The chain couples TRBV4-2 to TRBJ2-7, with D unclear. This CDR3 comprises 13 residues. Trimming removed 4 bases at V and 3 bases at J, with 10 bases between. Germline CDR1 reads LGHNA; CDR2 reads YNFKEQ. This chain's CDR3 is CASSPSRSYEQYF. The CDR3 DNA reads TGTGCCAGCAGCCCGTCCAGAAGCTACGAGCAGTACTTC.

The chain links TRBV6-6 to TRBJ1-4; no firm D call. The CDR3 sequence is 13 residues long. The germline CDR1 and CDR2 sequences are MNHNY and SVGAGI (reference sequence). V lost 5 bases and J 8 bases, leaving 12 bases between the germline ends. The CDR3 is CASSRYSGEKLFF. CDR3 DNA sequence: TGTGCCAGCAGTCGGTACAGTGGGGAAAAACTGTTTTTT.

This clone was observed a single time. V usage is TRBV11-2 and J usage is TRBJ1-1; D unresolved. The V gene's germline CDR1 is SGHAT and CDR2 FQNNGV. Trimming pared 3 bases from V and 6 bases from J, leaving 17 bases between. The CDR3 contains 15 residues. The DNA of the CDR3 is TGTGCCAGCAGCTTGGTTTACAACAAATGGTCTGAAGCTTTCTTT. It is translated as CASSLVYNKWSEAFF.

This chain uses TRBV5-1 with TRBJ2-2, with 7 bases matching TRBD1. The germline gives CDR1 SGHRS, CDR2 YFSETQ. The CDR3 has 14 amino acids. V shed 9 bases, J shed 3 bases, and the junction held 8 bases outside the gene matches. CDR3 sequence reads: CATTGGQDTGELFF. The CDR3 nucleotides read TGCGCCACCACAGGTGGACAGGACACCGGGGAGCTGTTTTTT.

This clone was counted only a few times. This chain joins TRBV18 and TRBJ2-7; 8 bases align to TRBD1. This CDR3 has 14 amino acids. CDR1 and CDR2 (germline): KGHSH, LQKENI. Losses at the gene ends were 3 bases for V and 2 bases for J; bases not matched to a gene: 3. Here the CDR3 reads CASSPDRETYEQYF. The CDR3 DNA reads as TGTGCCAGCTCACCGGACAGGGAAACCTACGAGCAGTACTTC.

This chain's CDR3 is CASSQDPLQEGETQYF. DNA of the CDR3: TGTGCCAGCAGCCAAGATCCGCTCCAGGAGGGGGAGACCCAGTACTTC. J is TRBJ2-5 and V is TRBV3-1 (or the pseudogene TRBV3-2), with D perhaps matching TRBD2 (6 bases). The germline V gene encodes CDR1 LGHDT and CDR2 YNNKEL (reference sequence). V lost 0 bases to trimming and J lost 5 bases, with 16 bases between them. CDR3 length: 16 amino acids.

The chain joins TRBV18 to TRBJ1-5, with a tentative D call TRBD1 (5 bases). Germline V gene sequence: CDR1 KGHSH, CDR2 LQKENI. Trimming took off 2 bases at V and 4 bases at J, with 9 bases between the two ends. This CDR3 spans 14 amino acids. Here the CDR3 reads CASSPADRNQPQHF. The CDR3 region has the DNA TGTGCCAGCTCACCAGCAGACAGAAATCAGCCCCAGCATTTT.

J is TRBJ2-7 and V is TRBV19, with TRBD1 matching 8 bases. J lost 6 bases, V lost 1 base, and 2 bases had no gene match. Germline V gene lookup returns CDR1 LNHDA and CDR2 SQIVND (reference sequence). The CDR3 length is 13 residues. The CDR3 DNA follows: TGTGCCAGTAGTATAGCGACAGGGGTCGAGCAGTACTTC. It encodes CASSIATGVEQYF.

The chain has TRBV5-4 and TRBJ2-3; D is possibly TRBD1 (7 bases). This CDR3 comprises 15 residues. V lost 0 bases and J 4 bases, leaving 12 bases between the germline ends. Per germline, CDR1 SGHNT and CDR2 YYREEE (reference sequence). This CDR3 is CASSLALRGADTQYF. The DNA of the CDR3 is TGTGCCAGCAGCTTGGCCCTCAGGGGGGCAGATACGCAGTATTTT.

In this sample, this clone turned up a few times. V gene TRBV13 combines with J gene TRBJ1-5, with a tentative D call TRBD1 (5 bases). The CDR3 extends over 14 amino acids. V was trimmed by 0 bases and J by 5 bases, leaving 8 bases between them. Germline-derived CDR1 and CDR2 are PRHDT and FYEKMQ (reference sequence). This CDR3 reads CASSLGQGYQPQHF. Here the CDR3 DNA reads TGTGCCAGCAGCTTAGGGCAGGGATATCAGCCCCAGCATTTT.

The V gene is TRBV25-1, the J gene TRBJ1-2; 7 bases match TRBD1. The CDR3 sequence is 14 residues long. CDR1 is MGHDK, CDR2 SYGVNS, per germline. V was pared by 5 bases and J by 7 bases, with 10 bases of the junction left unmatched. The CDR3 DNA reads TGTGCCAGCAGTCCTACGACAGGGTCGCTTGGCTACACCTTC. Its protein product is CASSPTTGSLGYTF.

This chain links TRBV7-2 with TRBJ2-2; 11 bases align to TRBD2. The V segment lost 4 bases and the J segment 4 bases; nucleotides outside the gene matches: 5. The length of the CDR3 is 16 residues. Germline CDR1 is SGHTA and CDR2 is FQGNSA. The CDR3 protein is CASSSTSGSFTGELFF. CDR3 DNA sequence: TGTGCCAGCAGCTCCACTAGCGGGAGTTTCACCGGGGAGCTGTTTTTT.

The chain combines TRBV7-8 with TRBJ2-4; 10 bases line up with TRBD2. J gave up 0 bases and V 2 bases, and 13 bases lay outside the gene matches. There are 20 residues in the CDR3. Germline lookup yields CDR1 SGHVS and CDR2 FQNEAQ. The CDR3 loop is CASSLYPSGRDLIAKNIQYF. The CDR3 DNA reads as TGTGCCAGCAGCTTATACCCCAGCGGGAGGGACTTAATAGCCAAAAACATTCAGTACTTC. The whole variable domain, filled in from reference TRBV7-8 and TRBJ2-4, reads GAGVSQSPRYKVAKRGQDVALRCDPISGHVSLFWYQQALGQGPEFLTYFQNEAQLDKSGLPSDRFFAERPEGSVSTLKIQRTQQEDSAVYLCASSLYPSGRDLIAKNIQYFGAGTRLSVL.

The chain couples TRBV6-1 to TRBJ2-3, with TRBD2 matching over 13 bases. The V and J ends lost 4 bases and 3 bases, in that order; junction bases with no gene match: 4. The CDR3 sequence is 16 residues long. CDR1 is MNHNS, CDR2 SASEGT, per germline. The CDR3 loop is CASSGTSGSGTDTQYF. Here the CDR3 DNA reads TGTGCCAGCAGTGGGACTAGCGGGAGTGGGACAGATACGCAGTATTTT.

The V and J genes are TRBV19 and TRBJ2-2; 7 bases line up with TRBD2. Germline CDR1 reads LNHDA; CDR2 reads SQIVND (reference sequence). CDR3 size: 14 residues. V was clipped by 4 bases and J by 5 bases; unmatched bases: 4. Here the CDR3 reads CASSRGEGTGELFF. In nucleotides, the CDR3 is TGTGCCAGTAGTAGGGGGGAGGGAACCGGGGAGCTGTTTTTT.

The CDR3 loop reads CASSLYFGTGGGTDTQYF. The DNA of the CDR3 is TGTGCCAGCAGCTTATACTTTGGGACAGGGGGCGGAACAGATACGCAGTATTTT. The chain employs TRBV7-2 and TRBJ2-3; TRBD1 aligns across 12 bases. V dropped 2 bases and J dropped 3; count of bases not matched to a gene: 9. Germline CDR1 SGHTA, CDR2 FQGNSA. The CDR3 has 18 residues.

The V and J genes are TRBV28 and TRBJ2-2; 8 bases align to TRBD2. Germline V gives CDR1 MDHEN, CDR2 SYDVKM. This CDR3 spans 19 amino acids. Trimming at V came to 5 bases and at J to 2 bases, leaving 16 bases not matched to a gene. CDR3 sequence reads: CASSPIPPSGSANTGELFF. The CDR3 nucleotides are TGTGCCAGCAGTCCCATACCCCCAAGCGGGAGTGCTAACACCGGGGAGCTGTTTTTT. The full variable domain, rest sourced from reference TRBV28 and TRBJ2-2, is DVKVTQSSRYLVKRTGEKVFLECVQDMDHENMFWYRQDPGLGLRLIYFSYDVKMKEKGDIPEGYSVSREKKERFSLILESASTNQTSMYLCASSPIPPSGSANTGELFFGEGSRLTVL.